This record concerns one TCR beta chain sequence. What this receptor recognizes is not known. No base quality values were provided; no much bigger clone lies one nucleotide off. The sample originates from a study of cytomegalovirus exposure and HLA in healthy donors (dated by TCRdb to 2016 to 2017). In terms of the full investigation: An earlier analysis of several hundred of the donors reported roughly 300 Gb of sequence data and 100 million to 120 million unique TCR beta sequences obtained from roughly 170 million T cells. HLA typing covered class I and class II loci at four-digit resolution. To predict cytomegalovirus infection status, the study brought together high-throughput TCR immunosequencing, statistical association of individual TCRs with disease status, and machine learning. Donor age, sex, ethnicity and CMV serostatus were collected together with the repertoire data. Roughly 300 gigabases of sequencing data and approximately 92 million unique TCR sequences made up an early release that covered approximately 700 HLA-typed donors. Every discovery cohort repertoire had been produced on one sequencing platform. Genome-wide SNP genotypes for about three fifths of the 666 donors were used in a later genetic analysis, which treated that subset as a discovery cohort. Of the roughly 420 genotyped donors, 70% to 90% were placed in the genetic ancestry cluster associated with self-reported Caucasian donors. An earlier analysis of roughly 600 of the donors used high-throughput TCR beta sequencing to judge whether each TCR beta V gene segment behaved as functional or pseudogenic. The study aimed to test whether signatures of past pathogen exposure could be identified by cataloging public T cell receptors. Rather than using new phenotypic data, the later analysis identified candidate immune exposures from TCR beta sequences and from how often those sequences occurred across donors. On average, around 200,000 unique TCR beta nucleotide sequences were sequenced per donor among a few hundred genotyped donors of the cohort, with 15% to 20% of those sequences being non-productive. Five DR-DQ haplotypes were treated as single units for association and clustering because of strong linkage in the cohort. A later analysis re-analyzed previously published TCR beta repertoires from about 730 donors and added high-resolution HLA genotyping to study TCR occurrence patterns. The number of typed donors differed by locus: about 629-640 for A, B, C, DRB1 and DQB1; 522 for DQA1; around 580 for DPA1; and roughly 470 for DPB1. The study profiled the T cell repertoires of 550 to 700 subjects by immunosequencing and related them to cytomegalovirus serostatus. In addition to the first cohort of several hundred subjects, a separate validation cohort of approximately 110 different subjects was used. Broad study findings and their caveats: Linkage disequilibrium might explain the correlated functional status among segregating V segments, but an unknown experimental factor could not be excluded. An earlier analysis of several hundred of the donors showed that most TCR beta V segments appeared in productive rearrangements either about 87% or about 30% of the time, which broadly matched IMGT annotations. The sequencing pipeline was judged likely to have produced a cluster of highly shared sequence variants as a technical artifact. A later analysis reported that several top co-occurrence clusters appeared linked to parvovirus B19, influenza, CMV and Epstein-Barr virus. Some IMGT-functional V segments, including TRBV6-2 and TRBV6-3, could not be distinguished by the 87-base-pair reads and were therefore excluded. A later analysis found that TCR association rates varied across HLA loci, with DRB1 alleles showing the most associated TCRs and HLA-C alleles the fewest. Assigning TCR associations to individual alleles was difficult when HLA alleles, especially DR and DQ, strongly co-occurred. HLA typing was unavailable for some donors at each locus, so association tests used only the typed subset. The authors suggested that the approach could potentially be generalized to other disease states and immunological phenotypes. The study gave a list of about 150 TCR beta chains associated with cytomegalovirus. Compared with equally common non-associated chains, HLA-associated TCR beta chains in a later analysis were more clonally expanded and had lower generation probabilities. The earlier analysis of nearly 600 of the donors excluded approximately 15 rarely observed V segments, including chromosome 9 orphons, because counts were too low. Immune exposure information for the cohort was limited to CMV serostatus. The cohort was sequenced for TCR beta chains only, and without alpha or paired-chain data the features that could be detected were limited. At a false discovery rate of 0.05, a later analysis linked fewer than 20,000 TCR beta sequences to specific HLA alleles. A further reported finding was that TCR beta sequences accurately predicted the HLA-A and HLA-B alleles for most subjects in the first cohort. According to a later genetic analysis, donors in an Asian-associated ancestry cluster had fewer N-insertions in productive TCRs than the approximately 630-donor mean. In a later genetic analysis, a missense DCLRE1C variant was associated with V-gene and J-gene trimming of TCR beta chains, and the association was replicated in an independent cohort. In a later analysis, most CMV-associated TCR beta chains were found to appear HLA-restricted, with HLA associations seemingly driven largely by CMV exposure. Presence/absence analyses assumed roughly uniform sequencing depth across donors, an assumption that may not hold. Most TCR sequences were observed very rarely across donors, whereas some public TCRs were present in many individuals. In vitro tests confirmed that three of the cytomegalovirus-associated TCR beta chains recognize cytomegalovirus antigens. In both the original and validation cohorts, the classifier was reported to diagnose cytomegalovirus status with high specificity and sensitivity.

Receptor libraries were prepared by the immunoSEQ multiplex PCR assay. A mixture of 60 forward primers for TCR Vbeta segments and 13 reverse primers for TCR Jbeta segments was used in the multiplex PCR. The CDR3 region of rearranged TCR beta genes was amplified from genomic DNA with a multiplex PCR assay. The amplified TCR beta libraries were sequenced on the Illumina HiSeq System as 87-base-pair reads. On the study's bioinformatics: A later analysis counted tens of millions of unique TCR beta chains across the 550 to 750 repertoires, and some 11 million of these chains were shared by at least two donors. To remove PCR and sequencing errors, raw reads were error-corrected and collapsed into unique sequences using a nearest-neighbor algorithm that merged closely related sequences. To assign V, D and J gene segments, CDR3 sequences were aligned to IMGT reference sequences. For a sequence to be retained, at least a six-nucleotide match to both a V gene segment and a J gene segment was required. Rearrangements were classified as productive when the CDR3 lacked stop codons and remained in frame with V and J, and all other rearrangements were classified as non-productive. Following IMGT convention, CDR3 was defined as the stretch from the second conserved V-encoded cysteine up to the conserved J-encoded phenylalanine. The earlier analysis of about 530 of the donors excluded any sequence lacking an unambiguous match to a single V gene segment. In an earlier analysis of 587 of the donors, V segments were called functional above 56.7% productive rearrangements and were called segregating when the between-donor standard deviation exceeded 5%. A statistical classification framework was built to diagnose cytomegalovirus status from the catalog of TCR beta chain sequences. A later analysis assigned V and J genes by comparing TCR nucleotide sequences with IMGT/GENE-DB human TR gene sequences. A later analysis assigned CDR3 sequences and most-parsimonious VDJ recombination scenarios with the TCRdist pipeline. A later analysis defined each TCR beta chain by its CDR3 amino acid sequence plus V-gene family, and excluded reads lacking a unique V-gene family. A later analysis removed 500 to 600 highly shared, low-generation-probability nucleotide sequences to deal with suspected cross-contamination and a sequencing artifact. For each public chain, a later analysis derived a clonal expansion index from normalized ranks of inferred template counts within each repertoire. Generation probabilities in a later analysis came from a VDJ recombination model fitted to out-of-frame rearrangements, and those results were checked against IGoR. In a later analysis, hypergeometric tests were used to score TCR-TCR, TCR-HLA and TCR-CMV co-occurrence, with a repertoire-size bias correction applied to TCR pairs. A later analysis estimated false discovery rates by permuting HLA or CMV assignments 20 times. In a later analysis, co-occurring TCRs were grouped using DBSCAN, with TCRdist sequence similarity added in when clustering inside HLA-allele-positive subsets. Repertoires with fewer than 30,000 or more than 120,000 public chains, plus five repertoires with anomalous nucleotide sharing, were excluded from co-occurrence clustering. TCRdb retrieved this table from immuneACCESS and kept in-frame rearrangements only. Not all clones are present; in checked studies, unresolved V genes account for under half, and no reason is known for the remainder. That table supplies the V and J calls and clone size; D and trimming were determined from the DNA. The sample data list over 85,000 clones, and approximately 82% of these were observed just once. Clones ranked in the top ten supply 2.5% to 3% of the sample.

From V the trimming removes 3 bases and from J it removes 0 bases, while the gene matches leave 4 bases of the junction unaccounted for. As encoded in the germline V gene, CDR1 is KGHSH while CDR2 is LQKENI. The CDR3 goes from the cysteine to the phenylalanine over 16 residues. Of all the DNA, just the CDR3 is kept, 48 bases in frame from base 1. The cohort consisted of some 670 healthy bone marrow donors. At the time of sampling, every cohort member was nominally healthy, though immune exposures that went unrecorded were likely present. The donor was CMV seronegative and was included in the group of over 300 seronegative cohort members. A peripheral blood sample was provided by each donor, and peripheral blood mononuclear cells were used for TCR beta sequencing. The Qiagen DNeasy Blood Extraction Kit was used to extract genomic DNA from the blood cell samples.

The sample comprised PBMCs. This sequence originates from a man aged 35 to 55 in good health and CMV-seronegative. This chain joins TRBV18 to TRBJ2-1; 8 central bases correspond to TRBD1. The CDR3 corresponds to CASSPMDRVSYNEQFF. The nucleotides are TGTGCCAGCTCACCCATGGACAGGGTCTCCTACAATGAGCAGTTCTTC.